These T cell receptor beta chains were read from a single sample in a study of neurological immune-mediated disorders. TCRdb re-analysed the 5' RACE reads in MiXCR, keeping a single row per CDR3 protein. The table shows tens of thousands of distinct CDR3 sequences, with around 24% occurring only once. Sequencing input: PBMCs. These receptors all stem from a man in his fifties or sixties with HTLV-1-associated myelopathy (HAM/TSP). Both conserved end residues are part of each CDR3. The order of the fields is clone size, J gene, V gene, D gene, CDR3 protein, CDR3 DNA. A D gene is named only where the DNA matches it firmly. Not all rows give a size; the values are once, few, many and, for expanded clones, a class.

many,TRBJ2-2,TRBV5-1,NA,CASSARQDYTGELFF,TGCGCCAGCAGCGCACGACAGGACTACACCGGGGAGCTGTTTTTT
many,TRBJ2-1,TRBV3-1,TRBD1,CASSHSGGGYNEQFF,TGTGCCAGCAGCCATTCAGGGGGTGGCTACAATGAGCAGTTCTTC
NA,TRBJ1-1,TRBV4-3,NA,CASSQVRVTEAFF,TGCGCCAGCAGCCAAGTGCGGGTAACTGAAGCTTTCTTT
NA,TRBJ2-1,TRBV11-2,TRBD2,CANRGGPSQWEQFF,TGTGCCAACCGGGGGGGACCATCCCAGTGGGAGCAGTTCTTC
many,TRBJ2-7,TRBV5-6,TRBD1,CASSLGTGTHEQYF,TGTGCCAGCAGCTTGGGGACAGGGACCCACGAGCAGTACTTC
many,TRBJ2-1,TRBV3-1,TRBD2,CASSLRTSGRLYNEQFF,TGTGCCAGCAGCCTACGGACTAGCGGGAGACTCTACAATGAGCAGTTCTTC
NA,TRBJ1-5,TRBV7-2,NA,CASSHLGGPQHF,TGTGCCAGCAGCCACCTAGGAGGGCCCCAGCATTTT
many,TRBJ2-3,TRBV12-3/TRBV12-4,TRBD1,CASSQDRGGSDTQYF,TGTGCCAGCAGCCAGGACAGGGGCGGATCAGATACGCAGTATTTT
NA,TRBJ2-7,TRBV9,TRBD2,CASSAESGTTHSSYEQYF,TGTGCCAGCAGCGCTGAAAGCGGGACTACCCACAGCTCCTACGAGCAGTACTTC
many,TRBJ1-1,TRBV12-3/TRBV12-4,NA,CASSNQGNTEAFF,TGTGCCAGCAGCAACCAGGGGAACACTGAAGCTTTCTTT
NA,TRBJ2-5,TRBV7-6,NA,CASSFGYGARQETQYF,TGTGCCAGCAGCTTCGGTTATGGGGCACGGCAAGAGACCCAGTACTTC
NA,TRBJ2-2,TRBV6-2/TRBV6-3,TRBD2,CASRSGGSGRSGELFF,TGTGCCAGCAGATCGGGAGGTAGCGGGAGATCCGGGGAGCTGTTTTTT
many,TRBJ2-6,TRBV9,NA,CASSADVSGANVLTF,TGTGCCAGCAGCGCCGACGTGTCCGGGGCCAACGTCCTGACTTTC
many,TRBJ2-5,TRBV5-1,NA,CASSLDPGPQETQYF,TGCGCCAGCAGCTTGGACCCGGGACCACAAGAGACCCAGTACTTC